This entry concerns a single T cell receptor (beta chain). Its antigen is currently unknown. The sample originates from a study of cytomegalovirus exposure and HLA in healthy donors. Study summary: According to later analysis, the same platform produced the 130 or so validation and approximately 630 first-cohort repertoires. Study findings and constraints: One later analysis, an examination of the 120 validation repertoires, found that first-cohort TCR clusters tended to co-occur in them. Cytomegalovirus-associated TCR beta chains were listed, numbering under 200. The classifier, whose performance was assessed in both the original and validation cohorts, reportedly diagnosed cytomegalovirus status with high specificity and sensitivity.

The method was immunoSEQ multiplex PCR; TCRdb's version includes in-frame clones alone and lacks a portion of them. Among 200,000 to 250,000 clones listed, 83% were seen once. The origin of this receptor is a woman in her late teens or twenties in good health and CMV-seronegative. The specimen was PBMCs.

CDR3 sequence reads: CASIGQRVNTEAFF. The CDR3 DNA reads as TGTGCCAGCATAGGACAGAGGGTGAACACTGAAGCTTTCTTT. The chain uses TRBV6-5 and TRBJ1-1; the D gene is possibly TRBD1 (6 bases). Trimming took 7 bases from V and 0 from J, leaving 12 bases between them. From germline, CDR1 is MNHEY and CDR2 SVGAGI. CDR3 length: 14 amino acids.